This TCR beta chain was recorded in a study of cytomegalovirus exposure and HLA in healthy donors. Broader study findings: The study labeled more than 150 TCR beta chains cytomegalovirus-associated. A few chains linked to CMV were shown in vitro to be specific for CMV antigens.

V lost 0 bases and J lost 2, with 8 bases in between. Germline values: CDR1 SGHRS, CDR2 YFSETQ. The CDR3 contains 14 residues. Measured with immunoSEQ multiplex PCR; TCRdb has only the in-frame clones, and not every one. The data show about 84,000 clones, roughly 93% seen once. With regard to this clone: Its antigen is unidentified.

This clonotype was sampled from a man in his thirties or forties in good health and CMV-seronegative. The source material was PBMCs. This chain connects TRBV5-1 to TRBJ1-2; D remains ambiguous. CDR3 coding DNA: TGCGCCAGCAGCTTGGACAGACCAAACTATGGCTACACCTTC. Amino acids: CASSLDRPNYGYTF.